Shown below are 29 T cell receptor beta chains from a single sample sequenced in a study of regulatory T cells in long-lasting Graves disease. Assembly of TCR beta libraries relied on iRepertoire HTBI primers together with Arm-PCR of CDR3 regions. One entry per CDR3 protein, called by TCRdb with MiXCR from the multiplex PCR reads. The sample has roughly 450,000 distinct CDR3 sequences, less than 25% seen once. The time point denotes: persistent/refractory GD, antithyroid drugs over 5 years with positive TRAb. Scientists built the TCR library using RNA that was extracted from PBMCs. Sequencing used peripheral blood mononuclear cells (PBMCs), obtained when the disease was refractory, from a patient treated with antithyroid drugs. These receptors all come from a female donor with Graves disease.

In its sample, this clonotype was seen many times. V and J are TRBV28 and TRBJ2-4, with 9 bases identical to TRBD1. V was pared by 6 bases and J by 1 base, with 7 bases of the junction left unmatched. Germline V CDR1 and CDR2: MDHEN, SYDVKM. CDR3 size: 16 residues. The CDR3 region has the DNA TGTGCCAGCAGCCCCCTGGGGACAGGGGCCAAAAACATTCAGTACTTC. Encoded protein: CASSPLGTGAKNIQYF.

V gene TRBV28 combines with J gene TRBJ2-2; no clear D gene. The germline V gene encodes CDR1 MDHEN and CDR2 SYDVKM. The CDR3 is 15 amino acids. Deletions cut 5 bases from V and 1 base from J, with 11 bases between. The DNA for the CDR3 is TGTGCCAGCAGTAAGCTATACATGAACACCGGGGAGCTGTTTTTT. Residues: CASSKLYMNTGELFF.

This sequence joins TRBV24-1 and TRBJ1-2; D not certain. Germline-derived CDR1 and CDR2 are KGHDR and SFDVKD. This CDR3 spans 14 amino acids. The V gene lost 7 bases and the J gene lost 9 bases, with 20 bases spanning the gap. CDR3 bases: TGTGCCACCAGGCGGTCGAGGAATCCAGTAAGCTACACCTTC. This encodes CATRRSRNPVSYTF.

CDR3 sequence reads: CASSRGRYNEQFF. Written as DNA, the CDR3 is TGTGCCAGCAGTAGGGGTCGGTACAATGAGCAGTTCTTC. This rearrangement joins TRBV6-1 to TRBJ2-1; D possibly corresponds to TRBD1 (5 bases). Per germline, CDR1 MNHNS and CDR2 SASEGT. The CDR3 runs 13 residues. Trimming pared 5 bases from V and 4 bases from J, leaving 9 bases between.

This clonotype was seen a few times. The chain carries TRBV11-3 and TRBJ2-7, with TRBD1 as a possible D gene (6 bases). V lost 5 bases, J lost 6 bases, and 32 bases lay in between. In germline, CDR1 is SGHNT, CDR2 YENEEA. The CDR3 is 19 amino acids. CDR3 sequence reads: CASSPGPDSSVIRASEQYF. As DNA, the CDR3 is TGTGCCAGCAGCCCCGGGCCGGACAGCTCGGTTATACGGGCCAGCGAGCAGTACTTC.

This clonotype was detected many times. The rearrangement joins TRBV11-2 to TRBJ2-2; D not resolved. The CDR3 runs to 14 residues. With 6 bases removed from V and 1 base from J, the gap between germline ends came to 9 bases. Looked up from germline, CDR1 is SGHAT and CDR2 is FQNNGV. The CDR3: CASSPQVNTGELFF. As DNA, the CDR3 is TGTGCCAGCAGTCCGCAGGTGAACACCGGGGAGCTGTTTTTT. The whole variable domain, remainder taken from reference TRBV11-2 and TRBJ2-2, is EAGVAQSPRYKIIEKRQSVAFWCNPISGHATLYWYQQILGQGPKLLIQFQNNGVVDDSQLPKDRFSAERLKGVDSTLKIQPAKLEDSAVYLCASSPQVNTGELFFGEGSRLTVL.

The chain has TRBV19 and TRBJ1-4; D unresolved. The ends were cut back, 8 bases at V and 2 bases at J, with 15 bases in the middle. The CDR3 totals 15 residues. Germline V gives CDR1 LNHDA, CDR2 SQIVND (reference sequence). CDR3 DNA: TGTGCCAGTCTCCGAGCAGCGGGCACTAATGAAAAACTGTTTTTT. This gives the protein CASLRAAGTNEKLFF.

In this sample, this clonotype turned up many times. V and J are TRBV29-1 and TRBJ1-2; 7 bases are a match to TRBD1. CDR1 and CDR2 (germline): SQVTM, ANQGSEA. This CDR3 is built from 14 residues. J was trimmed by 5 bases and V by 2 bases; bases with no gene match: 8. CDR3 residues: CSVERDSRDYGYTF. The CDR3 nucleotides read TGCAGCGTTGAAAGGGACAGTAGGGATTATGGCTACACCTTC.

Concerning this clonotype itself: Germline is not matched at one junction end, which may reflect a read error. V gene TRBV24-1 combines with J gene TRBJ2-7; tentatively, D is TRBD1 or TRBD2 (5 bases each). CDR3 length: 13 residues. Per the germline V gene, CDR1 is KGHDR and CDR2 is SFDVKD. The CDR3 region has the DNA TGTGCCACCAGTGAGGCCGGGGCCCCCATTATCGACTTC. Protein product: CATSEAGAPIIDF.

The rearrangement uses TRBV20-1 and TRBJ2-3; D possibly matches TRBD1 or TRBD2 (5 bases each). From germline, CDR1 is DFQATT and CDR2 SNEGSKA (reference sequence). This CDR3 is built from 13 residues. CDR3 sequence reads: CSPRDVLTDTQYF. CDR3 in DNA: TGCAGCCCCCGGGACGTACTCACAGATACGCAGTATTTT.

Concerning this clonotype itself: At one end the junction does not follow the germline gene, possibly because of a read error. The CDR3 sequence is CASSYSRRRASNQLQHF. CDR3 DNA: TGTGCCAGCAGTTACTCCAGACGGAGGGCTAGCAATCAGCTCCAGCATTTT. The V gene is TRBV6-5, the J gene TRBJ1-5; D uncertain. CDR1 and CDR2 (germline): MNHEY, SVGAGI. The CDR3 has 17 amino acids.

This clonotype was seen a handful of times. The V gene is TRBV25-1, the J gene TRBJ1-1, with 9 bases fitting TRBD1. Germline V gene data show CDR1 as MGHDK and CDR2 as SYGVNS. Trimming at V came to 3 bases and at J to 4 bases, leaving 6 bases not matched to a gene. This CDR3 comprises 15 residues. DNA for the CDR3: TGTGCCAGCAGTGATTTGGGACAGGGCTCCACTGAAGCTTTCTTT. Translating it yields CASSDLGQGSTEAFF.

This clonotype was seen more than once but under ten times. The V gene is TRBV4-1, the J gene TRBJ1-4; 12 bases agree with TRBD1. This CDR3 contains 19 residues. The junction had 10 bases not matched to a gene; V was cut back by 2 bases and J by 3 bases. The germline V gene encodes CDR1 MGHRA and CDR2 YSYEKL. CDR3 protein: CASSQRGTGGRVANEKLFF. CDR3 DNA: TGCGCCAGCAGCCAACGGGGGACAGGGGGCCGGGTGGCTAATGAAAAACTGTTTTTT.

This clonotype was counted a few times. The CDR3 reads CAWKIWSEGAEQYF. The CDR3 DNA reads TGTGCCTGGAAGATTTGGTCAGAGGGAGCCGAGCAGTACTTC. The chain couples TRBV30 to TRBJ2-7; D is perhaps TRBD2 (5 bases). CDR3 length: 14 residues. Germline values: CDR1 GTSNPN, CDR2 SVGIG (reference sequence). Trimming removed 4 bases at V and 6 bases at J, with 19 bases between.

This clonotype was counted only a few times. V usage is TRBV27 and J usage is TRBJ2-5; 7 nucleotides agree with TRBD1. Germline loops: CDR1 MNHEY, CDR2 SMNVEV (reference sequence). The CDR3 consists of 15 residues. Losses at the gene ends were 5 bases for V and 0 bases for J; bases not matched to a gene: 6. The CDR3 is CASSHLTGNQETQYF. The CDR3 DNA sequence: TGTGCCAGCAGTCACCTGACAGGGAACCAAGAGACCCAGTACTTC.

Here the CDR3 DNA reads TGTGCCAGCAGCCAATACGGCAGGACAGAGACCCAGTACTTC. It is translated as CASSQYGRTETQYF. The rearrangement joins TRBV3-1 to TRBJ2-5; D unclear. CDR3 length: 14 amino acids. Germline V CDR1 and CDR2: LGHDT, YNNKEL (reference sequence). Trimming took off 2 bases at V and 4 bases at J, with 11 bases between the two ends.

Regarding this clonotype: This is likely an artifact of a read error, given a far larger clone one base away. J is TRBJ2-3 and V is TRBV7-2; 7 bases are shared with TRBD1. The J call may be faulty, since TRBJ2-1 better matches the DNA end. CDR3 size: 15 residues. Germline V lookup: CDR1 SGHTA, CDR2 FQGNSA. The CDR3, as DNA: TGTGCCAGCAGCGTAGACAGGGAAGGATGGAATGGGCAGTTCTTC. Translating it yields CASSVDREGWNGQFF.

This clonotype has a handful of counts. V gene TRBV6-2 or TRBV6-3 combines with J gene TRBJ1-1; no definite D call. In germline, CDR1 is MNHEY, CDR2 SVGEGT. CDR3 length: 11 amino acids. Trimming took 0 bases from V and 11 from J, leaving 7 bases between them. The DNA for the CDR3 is TGTGCCAGCAGTTACTCGATCGGGGCTTTCTTT. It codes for CASSYSIGAFF.

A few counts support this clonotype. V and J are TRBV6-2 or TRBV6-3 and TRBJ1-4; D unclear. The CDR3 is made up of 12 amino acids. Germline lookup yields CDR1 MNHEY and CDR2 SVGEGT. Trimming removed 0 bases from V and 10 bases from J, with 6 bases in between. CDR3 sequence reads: CASSYSTGKLFF. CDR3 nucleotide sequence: TGTGCCAGCAGTTACTCGACGGGAAAACTGTTTTTT.

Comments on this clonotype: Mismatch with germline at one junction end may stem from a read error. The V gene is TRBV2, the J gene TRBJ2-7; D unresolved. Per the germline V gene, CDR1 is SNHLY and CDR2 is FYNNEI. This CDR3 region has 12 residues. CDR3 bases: TGTACCAGCGTGAGTTGGGGATACGAGCAGTACTTC. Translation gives CTSVSWGYEQYF.

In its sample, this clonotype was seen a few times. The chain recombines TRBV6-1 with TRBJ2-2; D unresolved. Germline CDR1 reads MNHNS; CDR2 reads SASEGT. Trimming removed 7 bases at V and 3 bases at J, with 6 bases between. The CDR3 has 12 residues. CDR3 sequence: CASTAHTGELFF. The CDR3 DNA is TGTGCCAGCACGGCTCACACCGGGGAGCTGTTTTTT.

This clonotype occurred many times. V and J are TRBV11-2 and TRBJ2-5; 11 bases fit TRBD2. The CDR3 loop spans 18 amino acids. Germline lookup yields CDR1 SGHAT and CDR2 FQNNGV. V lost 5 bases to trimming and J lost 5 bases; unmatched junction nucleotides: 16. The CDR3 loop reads CASSPAGTSGGPRETQYF. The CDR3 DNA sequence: TGTGCCAGCAGCCCAGCCGGGACTAGCGGAGGACCCCGGGAGACCCAGTACTTC.

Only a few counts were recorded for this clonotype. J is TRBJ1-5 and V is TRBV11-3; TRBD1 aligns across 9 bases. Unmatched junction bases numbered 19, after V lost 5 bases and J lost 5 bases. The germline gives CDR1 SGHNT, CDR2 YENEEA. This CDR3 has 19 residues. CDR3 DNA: TGTGCCAGCAGCATCGGGACAAGACAGGGGGACGGGGCGTATCAGCCCCAGCATTTT. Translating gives CASSIGTRQGDGAYQPQHF.

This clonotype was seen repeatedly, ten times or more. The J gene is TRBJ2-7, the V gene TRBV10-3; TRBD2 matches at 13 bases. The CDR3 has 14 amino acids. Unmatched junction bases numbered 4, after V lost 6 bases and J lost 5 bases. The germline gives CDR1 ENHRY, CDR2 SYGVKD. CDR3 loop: CAISGTSGIDEQYF. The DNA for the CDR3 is TGTGCCATCAGCGGGACTAGCGGGATTGACGAGCAGTACTTC.

CDR3 in DNA: TGTGCCTGGAGTACGGTATCTGGGGCCAACGTCCTGACTTTC. Amino acids: CAWSTVSGANVLTF. The chain is built from TRBV30 and TRBJ2-6, with D unclear. Germline V gene data show CDR1 as GTSNPN and CDR2 as SVGIG (reference sequence). The V end lost 2 bases, the J end lost 1 base, and 6 bases lay between the germline ends. CDR3 length equals 14 residues.

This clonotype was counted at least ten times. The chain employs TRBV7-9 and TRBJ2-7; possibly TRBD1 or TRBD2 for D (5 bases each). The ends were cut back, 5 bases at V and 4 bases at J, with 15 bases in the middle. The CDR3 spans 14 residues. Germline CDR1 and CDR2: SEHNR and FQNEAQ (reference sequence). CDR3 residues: CASSKRDEEYEQYF. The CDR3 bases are TGTGCCAGCAGCAAACGGGACGAAGAATACGAGCAGTACTTC.

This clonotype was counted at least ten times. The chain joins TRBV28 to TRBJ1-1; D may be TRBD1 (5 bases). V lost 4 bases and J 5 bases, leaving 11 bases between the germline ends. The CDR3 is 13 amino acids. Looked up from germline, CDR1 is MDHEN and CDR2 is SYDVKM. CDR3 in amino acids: CASSWYGGTEAFF. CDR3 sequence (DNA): TGTGCCAGCAGTTGGTACGGGGGAACTGAAGCTTTCTTT.

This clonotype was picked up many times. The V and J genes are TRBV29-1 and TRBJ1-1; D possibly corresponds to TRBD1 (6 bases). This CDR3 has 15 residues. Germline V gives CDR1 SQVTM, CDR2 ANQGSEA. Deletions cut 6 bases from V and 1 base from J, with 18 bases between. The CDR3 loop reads CSVQGPNLGNTEAFF. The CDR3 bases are TGCAGCGTCCAGGGGCCGAACCTAGGGAACACTGAAGCTTTCTTT.

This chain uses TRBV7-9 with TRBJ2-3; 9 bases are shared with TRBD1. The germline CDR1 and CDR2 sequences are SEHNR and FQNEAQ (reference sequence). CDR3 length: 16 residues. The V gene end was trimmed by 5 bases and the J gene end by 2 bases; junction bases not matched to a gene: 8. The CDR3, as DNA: TGTGCCAGCAGCGCTCTAGGGGACAGGGACACAGATACGCAGTATTTT. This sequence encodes CASSALGDRDTDTQYF.